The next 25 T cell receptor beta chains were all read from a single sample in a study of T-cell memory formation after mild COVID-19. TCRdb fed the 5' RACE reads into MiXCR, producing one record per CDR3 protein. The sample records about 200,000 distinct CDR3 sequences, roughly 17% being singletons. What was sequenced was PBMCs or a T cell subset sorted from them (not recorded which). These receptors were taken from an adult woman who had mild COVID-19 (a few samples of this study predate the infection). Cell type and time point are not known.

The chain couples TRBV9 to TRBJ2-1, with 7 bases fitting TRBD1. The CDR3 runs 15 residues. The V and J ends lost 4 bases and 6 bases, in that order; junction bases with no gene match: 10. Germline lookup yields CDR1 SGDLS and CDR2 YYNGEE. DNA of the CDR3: TGTGCCAGCAGCCCTCGACAGGGAACCTTCAATGAGCAGTTCTTC. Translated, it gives CASSPRQGTFNEQFF. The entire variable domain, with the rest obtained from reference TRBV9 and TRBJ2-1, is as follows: DSGVTQTPKHLITATGQRVTLRCSPRSGDLSVYWYQQSLDQGLQFLIQYYNGEERAKGNILERFSAQQFPDLHSELNLSSLELGDSALYFCASSPRQGTFNEQFFGPGTRLTVL.

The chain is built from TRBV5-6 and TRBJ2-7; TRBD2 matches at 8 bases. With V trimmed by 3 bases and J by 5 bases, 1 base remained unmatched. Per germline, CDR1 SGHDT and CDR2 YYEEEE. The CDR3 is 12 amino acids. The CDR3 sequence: CASSSTSDEQYF. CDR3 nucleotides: TGTGCCAGCAGCTCGACTAGCGACGAGCAGTACTTC. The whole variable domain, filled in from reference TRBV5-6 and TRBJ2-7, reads DAGVTQSPTHLIKTRGQQVTLRCSPKSGHDTVSWYQQALGQGPQFIFQYYEEEERQRGNFPDRFSGHQFPNYSSELNVNALLLGDSALYLCASSSTSDEQYFGPGTRLTVT.

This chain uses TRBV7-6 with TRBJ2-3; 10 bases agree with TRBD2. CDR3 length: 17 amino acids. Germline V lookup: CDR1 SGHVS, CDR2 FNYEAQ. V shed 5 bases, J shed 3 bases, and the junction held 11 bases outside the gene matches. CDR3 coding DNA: TGTGCCAGCAGCCTGATATTAGCGGGAGGAGGGACAGATACGCAGTATTTT. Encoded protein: CASSLILAGGGTDTQYF.

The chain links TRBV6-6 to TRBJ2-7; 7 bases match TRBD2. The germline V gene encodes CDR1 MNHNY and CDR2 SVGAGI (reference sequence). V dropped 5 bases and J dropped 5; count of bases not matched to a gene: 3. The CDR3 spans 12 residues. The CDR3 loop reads CASSEGTNEQYF. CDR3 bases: TGTGCCAGCAGTGAGGGGACTAACGAGCAGTACTTC.

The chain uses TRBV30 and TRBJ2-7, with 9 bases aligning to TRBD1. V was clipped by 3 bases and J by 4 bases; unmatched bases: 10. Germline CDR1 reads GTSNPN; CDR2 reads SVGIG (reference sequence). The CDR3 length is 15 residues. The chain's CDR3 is CAWSLGDRDVYEQYF. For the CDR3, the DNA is TGTGCCTGGAGCCTAGGGGACAGGGATGTGTACGAGCAGTACTTC. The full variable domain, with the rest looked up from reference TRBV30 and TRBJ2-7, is SQTIHQWPATLVQPVGSPLSLECTVEGTSNPNLYWYRQAAGRGLQLLFYSVGIGQISSEVPQNLSASRPQDRQFILSSKKLLLSDSGFYLCAWSLGDRDVYEQYFGPGTRLTVT.

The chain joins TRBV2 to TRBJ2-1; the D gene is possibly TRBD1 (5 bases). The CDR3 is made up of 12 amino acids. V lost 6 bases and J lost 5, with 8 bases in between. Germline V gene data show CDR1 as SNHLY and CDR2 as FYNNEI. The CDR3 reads CASRTENNEQFF. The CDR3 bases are TGTGCCAGCAGGACAGAGAACAATGAGCAGTTCTTC.

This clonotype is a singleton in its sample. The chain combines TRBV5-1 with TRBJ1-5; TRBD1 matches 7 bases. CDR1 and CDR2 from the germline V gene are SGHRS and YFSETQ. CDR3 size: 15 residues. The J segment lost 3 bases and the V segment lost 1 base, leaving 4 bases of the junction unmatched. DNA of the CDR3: TGCGCCAGCAGCTTGACAGGGGCCGACAATCAGCCCCAGCATTTT. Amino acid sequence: CASSLTGADNQPQHF.

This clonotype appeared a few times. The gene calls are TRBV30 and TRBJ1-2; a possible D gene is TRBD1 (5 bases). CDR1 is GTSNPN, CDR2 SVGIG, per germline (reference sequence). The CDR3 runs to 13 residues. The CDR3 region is CASSRGRYYGYTF. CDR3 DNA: TGTGCTTCAAGCCGGGGCAGGTACTATGGCTACACCTTC.

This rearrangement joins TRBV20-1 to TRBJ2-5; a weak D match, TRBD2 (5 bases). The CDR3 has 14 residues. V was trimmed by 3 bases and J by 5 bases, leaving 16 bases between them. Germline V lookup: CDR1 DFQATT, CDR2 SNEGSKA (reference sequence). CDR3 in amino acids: CSASPERGMETQYF. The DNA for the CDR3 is TGCAGTGCTAGCCCCGAACGGGGTATGGAGACCCAGTACTTC.

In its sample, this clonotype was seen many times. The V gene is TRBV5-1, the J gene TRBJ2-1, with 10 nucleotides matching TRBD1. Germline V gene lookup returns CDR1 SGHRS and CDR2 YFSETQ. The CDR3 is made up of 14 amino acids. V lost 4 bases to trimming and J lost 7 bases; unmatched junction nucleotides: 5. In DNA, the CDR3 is TGCGCCAGCAGCCTAGGACAGGGGGGGAATGAGCAGTTCTTC. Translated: CASSLGQGGNEQFF.

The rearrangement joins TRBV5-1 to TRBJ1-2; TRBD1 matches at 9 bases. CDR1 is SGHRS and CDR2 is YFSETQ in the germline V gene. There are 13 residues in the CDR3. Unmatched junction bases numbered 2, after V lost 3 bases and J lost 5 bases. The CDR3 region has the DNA TGCGCCAGCAGCTCGGGACAGGGTTATGGCTACACCTTC. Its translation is CASSSGQGYGYTF.

In DNA, the CDR3 is TGTGCCAGCAGGAGACCATCTGGGGGCAATGACTATGGCTACACCTTC. Amino acid sequence: CASRRPSGGNDYGYTF. The rearrangement joins TRBV27 to TRBJ1-2, with D possibly TRBD1 on 6 matching bases. Germline V gene data show CDR1 as MNHEY and CDR2 as SMNVEV (reference sequence). This CDR3 comprises 16 residues. V was trimmed by 6 bases and J by 3 bases, leaving 20 bases between them.

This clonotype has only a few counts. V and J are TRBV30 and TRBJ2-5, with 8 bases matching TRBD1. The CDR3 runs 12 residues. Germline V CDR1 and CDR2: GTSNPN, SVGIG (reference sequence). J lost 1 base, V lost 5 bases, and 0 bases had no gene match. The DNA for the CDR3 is TGTGCCTGGGACAGGGGCCAAGAGACCCAGTACTTC. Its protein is CAWDRGQETQYF.

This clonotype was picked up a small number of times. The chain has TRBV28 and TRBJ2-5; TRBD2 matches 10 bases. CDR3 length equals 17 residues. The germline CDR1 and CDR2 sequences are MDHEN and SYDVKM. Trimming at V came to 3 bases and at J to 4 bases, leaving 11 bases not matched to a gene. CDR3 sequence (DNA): TGTGCCAGCAGTTTGGCAGCGGGAGGGCCGTTCAGAGAGACCCAGTACTTC. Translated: CASSLAAGGPFRETQYF.

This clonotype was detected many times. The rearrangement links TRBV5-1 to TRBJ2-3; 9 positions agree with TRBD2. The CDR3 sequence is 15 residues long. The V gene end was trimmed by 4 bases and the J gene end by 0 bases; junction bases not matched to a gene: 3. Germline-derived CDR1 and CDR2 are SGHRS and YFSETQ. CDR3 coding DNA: TGCGCCAGCAGCCTGAGCGGGGGGAGCACAGATACGCAGTATTTT. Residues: CASSLSGGSTDTQYF. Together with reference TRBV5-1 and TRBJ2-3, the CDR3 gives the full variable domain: KAGVTQTPRYLIKTRGQQVTLSCSPISGHRSVSWYQQTPGQGLQFLFEYFSETQRNKGNFPGRFSGRQFSNSRSEMNVSTLELGDSALYLCASSLSGGSTDTQYFGPGTRLTVL.

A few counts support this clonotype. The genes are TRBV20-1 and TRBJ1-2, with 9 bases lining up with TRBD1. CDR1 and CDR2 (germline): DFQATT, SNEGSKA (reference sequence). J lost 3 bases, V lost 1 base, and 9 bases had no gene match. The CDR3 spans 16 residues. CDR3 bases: TGCAGTGCTAGAGTCCCGCCGGGACAGGGCGACTATGGCTACACCTTC. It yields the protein CSARVPPGQGDYGYTF.

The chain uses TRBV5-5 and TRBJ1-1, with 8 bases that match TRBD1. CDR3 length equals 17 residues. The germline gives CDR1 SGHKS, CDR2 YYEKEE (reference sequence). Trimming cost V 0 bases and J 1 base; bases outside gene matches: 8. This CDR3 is CASSLVSGGRTNTEAFF. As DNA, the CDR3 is TGTGCCAGCAGCTTGGTGTCAGGGGGCAGAACGAACACTGAAGCTTTCTTT.

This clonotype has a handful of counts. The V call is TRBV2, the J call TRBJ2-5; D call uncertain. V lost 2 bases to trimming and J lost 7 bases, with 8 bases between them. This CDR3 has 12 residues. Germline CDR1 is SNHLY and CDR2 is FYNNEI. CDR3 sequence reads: CASSETASTQYF. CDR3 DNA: TGTGCCAGCAGTGAAACGGCTTCGACCCAGTACTTC.

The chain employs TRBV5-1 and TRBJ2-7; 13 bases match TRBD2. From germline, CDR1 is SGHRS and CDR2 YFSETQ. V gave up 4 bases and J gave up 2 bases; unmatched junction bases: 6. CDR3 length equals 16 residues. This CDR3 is CASSPTGTSGTYEQYF. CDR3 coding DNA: TGCGCCAGCAGCCCCACCGGGACTAGCGGGACCTACGAGCAGTACTTC.

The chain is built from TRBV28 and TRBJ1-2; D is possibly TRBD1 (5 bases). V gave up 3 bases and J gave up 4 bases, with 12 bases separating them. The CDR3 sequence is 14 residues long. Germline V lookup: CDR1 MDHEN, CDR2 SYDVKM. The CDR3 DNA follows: TGTGCCAGCAGTTTGGGCAGGGCACGCTATGGCTACACCTTC. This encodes CASSLGRARYGYTF.

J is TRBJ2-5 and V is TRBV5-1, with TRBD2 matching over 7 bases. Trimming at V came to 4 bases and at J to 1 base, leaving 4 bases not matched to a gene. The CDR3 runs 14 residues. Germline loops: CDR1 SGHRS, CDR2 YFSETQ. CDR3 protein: CASSPASGQETQYF. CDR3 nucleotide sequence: TGCGCCAGCAGCCCCGCTAGCGGCCAAGAGACCCAGTACTTC.

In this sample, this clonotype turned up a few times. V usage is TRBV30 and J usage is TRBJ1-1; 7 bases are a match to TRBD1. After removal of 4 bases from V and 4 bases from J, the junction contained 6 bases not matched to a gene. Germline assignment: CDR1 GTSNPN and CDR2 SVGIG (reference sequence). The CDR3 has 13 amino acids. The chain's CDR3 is CAWKLTGFTEAFF. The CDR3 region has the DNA TGTGCCTGGAAGTTGACAGGGTTCACTGAAGCTTTCTTT.

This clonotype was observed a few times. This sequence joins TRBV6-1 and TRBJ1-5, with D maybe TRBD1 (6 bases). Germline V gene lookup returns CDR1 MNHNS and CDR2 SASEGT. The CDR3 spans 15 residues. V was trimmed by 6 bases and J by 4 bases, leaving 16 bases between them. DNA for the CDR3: TGTGCCAGCAGCCCTCGAGGACAGTCTAATCAGCCCCAGCATTTT. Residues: CASSPRGQSNQPQHF.

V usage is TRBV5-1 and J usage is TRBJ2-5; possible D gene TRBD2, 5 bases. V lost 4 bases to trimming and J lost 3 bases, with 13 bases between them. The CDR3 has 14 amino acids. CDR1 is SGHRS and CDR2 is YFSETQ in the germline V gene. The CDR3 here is CASSMSAVEETQYF. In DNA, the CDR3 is TGCGCCAGCAGCATGTCAGCGGTCGAAGAGACCCAGTACTTC. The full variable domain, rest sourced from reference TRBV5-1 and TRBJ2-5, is KAGVTQTPRYLIKTRGQQVTLSCSPISGHRSVSWYQQTPGQGLQFLFEYFSETQRNKGNFPGRFSGRQFSNSRSEMNVSTLELGDSALYLCASSMSAVEETQYFGPGTRLLVL.

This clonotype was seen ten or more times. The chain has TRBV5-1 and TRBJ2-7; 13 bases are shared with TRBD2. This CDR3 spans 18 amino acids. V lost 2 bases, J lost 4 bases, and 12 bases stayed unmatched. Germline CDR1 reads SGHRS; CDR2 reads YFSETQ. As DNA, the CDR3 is TGCGCCAGCAGCTTATCTACCGTCGGGACTAGCGGGACTTACGAGCAGTACTTC. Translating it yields CASSLSTVGTSGTYEQYF.